Following are 26 T cell receptor beta chains from one sample sequenced in a study of T cells in Graves' hyperthyroidism and ophthalmopathy (dated by TCRdb to between 2018 and 2021). The method behind the library was multiplex PCR. This sample was sequenced with an Illumina HiSeq 2000. The TCR beta CDR3 regions were amplified from RNA transcripts. For the first round of RT-PCR on the TCR CDR3, the HTBI primer set was used together with the Qiagen OneStep RT-PCR kit. TCRdb reanalyzed the raw reads on its own, using fastp at Q25 for trimming and MiXCR for clone calling, and kept in-frame beta chains. Merged by CDR3 protein, the rows form single entries marked with the most common genes and DNA. For this sample there are a few hundred thousand distinct CDR3 sequences; around 20% appear just once. Together, the top ten hold about 41% of the sample. The specimen sequenced was blood. These receptors came from a man aged 40-49 years with Graves' hyperthyroidism.

The chain combines TRBV27 with TRBJ1-2; D is perhaps TRBD1 (5 bases). Trimming stripped 0 bases from V and 4 bases from J, with 18 bases between. CDR1 and CDR2 from the germline V gene are MNHEY and SMNVEV (reference sequence). This CDR3 comprises 17 residues. CDR3 in amino acids: CASSLSYGGLHFYGYTF. DNA of the CDR3: TGTGCCAGCAGTTTATCCTACGGGGGACTCCACTTCTATGGCTACACCTTC.

This clonotype appeared many times. The chain carries TRBV5-1 and TRBJ2-3, with D perhaps matching TRBD1 (6 bases). The CDR3 is made up of 13 amino acids. The germline CDR1 and CDR2 sequences are SGHRS and YFSETQ. Trimming took off 4 bases at V and 6 bases at J, with 12 bases between the two ends. CDR3 bases: TGCGCCAGCAGCCCAGACAGGACGGATACGCAGTATTTT. Protein product: CASSPDRTDTQYF.

This rearrangement joins TRBV28 to TRBJ1-3; D is possibly TRBD1 (6 bases). The CDR3 loop spans 16 amino acids. CDR1 MDHEN and CDR2 SYDVKM come from the germline V gene. Deletions cut 7 bases from V and 0 bases from J, with 16 bases between. The CDR3 DNA is TGTGCCAGCAACAAGGGACAAGGCATCTCTGGAAACACCATATATTTT. Residues: CASNKGQGISGNTIYF.

This clonotype was seen many times. The CDR3 loop reads CSATPLAGRPYEQYF. The CDR3 DNA reads TGCAGTGCTACGCCTCTAGCGGGCCGTCCCTACGAGCAGTACTTC. The chain recombines TRBV20-1 with TRBJ2-7; 8 bases line up with TRBD2. Germline V gene data show CDR1 as DFQATT and CDR2 as SNEGSKA (reference sequence). V shed 4 bases and J 2 bases; nucleotides not matched to a gene: 10. The CDR3 runs 15 residues.

This clonotype was detected many times. J is TRBJ2-2 and V is TRBV5-6; no firm D call. Looked up from germline, CDR1 is SGHDT and CDR2 is YYEEEE. The CDR3 is 17 residues long. Trimming removed 0 bases from V and 0 bases from J, with 12 bases in between. The CDR3 sequence is CASSLVSWISNTGELFF. In nucleotides, the CDR3 is TGTGCCAGCAGCTTGGTCAGTTGGATTTCGAACACCGGGGAGCTGTTTTTT.

The CDR3, as DNA: TGTGCCAGCAGCCCCCGTTCCGGACAGGGATGGGAAGAGACCCAGTACTTC. Translating gives CASSPRSGQGWEETQYF. The gene calls are TRBV7-9 and TRBJ2-5; 8 nucleotides line up with TRBD1. The CDR3 is 17 residues long. Losses at the gene ends were 5 bases for V and 3 bases for J; bases not matched to a gene: 14. The germline V gene encodes CDR1 SEHNR and CDR2 FQNEAQ (reference sequence).

This clonotype occurred many times. J is TRBJ2-1 and V is TRBV29-1; tentatively, D is TRBD2 (6 bases). Trimming stripped 4 bases from V and 6 bases from J, with 22 bases between. Germline lookup yields CDR1 SQVTM and CDR2 ANQGSEA. This CDR3 comprises 16 residues. CDR3 in DNA: TGCAGCGTTGTTTGGGGGGACTCTGAAAAGGCCAATGAGCAGTTCTTC. Amino acids: CSVVWGDSEKANEQFF.

The sample holds many counts of this clonotype. The genes are TRBV7-2 and TRBJ2-5; D is unclear. V lost 1 base and J lost 2, with 5 bases in between. The germline V gene encodes CDR1 SGHTA and CDR2 FQGNSA. The length of the CDR3 is 13 residues. The DNA of the CDR3 is TGTGCCAGCAGCTTAGACTATCAAGAGACCCAGTACTTC. Amino acid sequence: CASSLDYQETQYF. Supplemented by reference TRBV7-2 and TRBJ2-5, the full variable domain reads GAGVSQSPSNKVTEKGKDVELRCDPISGHTALYWYRQSLGQGLEFLIYFQGNSAPDKSGLPSDRFSAERTGGSVSTLTIQRTQQEDSAVYLCASSLDYQETQYFGPGTRLLVL.

This clonotype occurred many times. The rearrangement uses TRBV18 and TRBJ1-1; no firm D call. Germline assignment: CDR1 KGHSH and CDR2 LQKENI. Trimming left V 3 bases short and J 1 base short, with 9 bases between. The CDR3 spans 14 residues. CDR3 loop: CASSPLQRNTEAFF. The DNA of the CDR3 is TGTGCCAGCTCACCCCTCCAGAGGAACACTGAAGCTTTCTTT.

A note on this clonotype: Mismatch with germline at one junction end may stem from a read error. The chain combines TRBV9 with TRBJ2-1, with D possibly matching TRBD2 (5 bases). Germline lookup yields CDR1 SGDLS and CDR2 YYNGEE. The CDR3 has 15 residues. In DNA, the CDR3 is TGTGCCAGCAGCCCCCCGGGGTTGCTATACAATGGGCAGTTCTTC. Its translation is CASSPPGLLYNGQFF. Based on the CDR3 plus reference TRBV9 and TRBJ2-1, the full variable domain is DSGVTQTPKHLITATGQRVTLRCSPRSGDLSVYWYQQSLDQGLQFLIQYYNGEERAKGNILERFSAQQFPDLHSELNLSSLELGDSALYFCASSPPGLLYNGQFFGPGTRLTVL.

The chain combines TRBV19 with TRBJ1-6, with 7 nucleotides matching TRBD1. The CDR3 consists of 17 residues. The V segment lost 8 bases and the J segment 8 bases; nucleotides outside the gene matches: 18. Germline CDR1 LNHDA, CDR2 SQIVND (reference sequence). The CDR3 DNA is TGTGCCAGTCAAACGATGACAGGGAGTGGTGTACATTCACCCCTCCACTTT. Its protein is CASQTMTGSGVHSPLHF.

This clonotype was seen ten or more times. This sequence joins TRBV7-2 and TRBJ1-2, with D tentatively TRBD1 (6 bases). Germline V lookup: CDR1 SGHTA, CDR2 FQGNSA. The CDR3 extends over 17 amino acids. V gave up 5 bases and J gave up 2 bases, with 21 bases separating them. Written as DNA, the CDR3 is TGTGCCAGCAGCCACACAGAAGGGGGATCGGGGAACTATGGCTACACCTTC. Protein sequence: CASSHTEGGSGNYGYTF.

This clonotype was counted a few times. V and J are TRBV24-1 and TRBJ2-5; TRBD2 agrees at 11 bases. Germline lookup yields CDR1 KGHDR and CDR2 SFDVKD. The CDR3 loop spans 15 amino acids. Trimming took 6 bases from V and 4 from J; bases not matched to a gene: 6. The CDR3 reads CATSNSGGEGETQYF. The CDR3 region has the DNA TGTGCCACCAGTAATAGCGGGGGGGAAGGAGAGACCCAGTACTTC.

This chain links TRBV24-1 with TRBJ1-5; a weak D match, TRBD1 (6 bases). This CDR3 comprises 14 residues. Trimming shortened V by 4 bases and J by 7 bases, and 13 bases separated the two germline ends. Germline CDR1 is KGHDR and CDR2 is SFDVKD. This CDR3 is CATSDQRGGQPQHF. CDR3 sequence (DNA): TGTGCCACCAGTGACCAAAGGGGGGGACAGCCCCAGCATTTT.

This clonotype has at least ten counts. The gene calls are TRBV6-1 and TRBJ2-7, with D possibly being TRBD1 (5 bases). Germline CDR1 and CDR2: MNHNS and SASEGT. The ends were cut back, 5 bases at V and 0 bases at J, with 14 bases in the middle. The CDR3 runs 15 residues. CDR3 residues: CASSFSSGASYEQYF. DNA of the CDR3: TGTGCCAGCAGTTTTTCTAGTGGGGCCTCCTACGAGCAGTACTTC.

V is TRBV7-2 and J is TRBJ2-7; perhaps D is TRBD1 or TRBD2 (5 bases each). Germline V CDR1 and CDR2: SGHTA, FQGNSA. The CDR3 is 14 residues long. Trimming took off 3 bases at V and 4 bases at J, with 13 bases between the two ends. As DNA, the CDR3 is TGTGCCAGCAGCTTCACCGGGGCCATATACGAGCAGTACTTC. Translation gives CASSFTGAIYEQYF.

This clonotype was recorded many times. V gene TRBV20-1 combines with J gene TRBJ1-3; 7 nucleotides line up with TRBD1. The CDR3 loop spans 15 amino acids. The ends lost 3 bases at V and 3 bases at J; junction bases unmatched: 8. Germline V gene sequence: CDR1 DFQATT, CDR2 SNEGSKA (reference sequence). The CDR3 protein is CSARGNRGGGNTIYF. For the CDR3, the DNA is TGCAGTGCTAGGGGGAACAGGGGAGGTGGAAACACCATATATTTT.

This chain joins TRBV7-9 and TRBJ2-5; 7 nucleotides line up with TRBD2. This CDR3 spans 16 amino acids. V lost 1 base and J lost 3; bases outside the gene matches: 8. Per germline, CDR1 SEHNR and CDR2 FQNEAQ (reference sequence). For the CDR3, the DNA is TGTGCCAGCAGCTTAGGGCTAGCGGTAGGCGAAGAGACCCAGTACTTC. Encoded protein: CASSLGLAVGEETQYF.

In its sample, this clonotype was seen many times. V gene TRBV2 combines with J gene TRBJ2-7; D is perhaps TRBD1 (6 bases). The germline V and J ends were trimmed by 1 base and 4 bases, with 14 bases remaining between them. Germline assignment: CDR1 SNHLY and CDR2 FYNNEI. The CDR3 is 15 amino acids. CDR3: CASSEGLGGTYEQYF. The CDR3 coding sequence is TGTGCCAGCAGTGAAGGGCTAGGGGGTACATACGAGCAGTACTTC. Complete variable domain (other parts from reference TRBV2 and TRBJ2-7): EPEVTQTPSHQVTQMGQEVILRCVPISNHLYFYWYRQILGQKVEFLVSFYNNEISEKSEIFDDQFSVERPDGSNFTLKIRSTKLEDSAMYFCASSEGLGGTYEQYFGPGTRLTVT.

This clonotype showed up many times. This rearrangement joins TRBV11-2 to TRBJ2-1, with D perhaps matching TRBD2 (6 bases). Trimming removed 2 bases from V and 8 bases from J, with 13 bases in between. The CDR3 extends over 14 amino acids. Germline CDR1 and CDR2: SGHAT and FQNNGV. The CDR3 loop reads CASSLRGGGDEQFF. CDR3 in DNA: TGTGCCAGCAGCTTACGGGGAGGAGGGGATGAGCAGTTCTTC.

This clonotype has just one count. Given a much more abundant clone one base away, this may be a read error. The chain carries TRBV3-1 and TRBJ1-2, with 8 bases matching TRBD1. The CDR3 consists of 14 residues. V lost 5 bases to trimming and J lost 4 bases; unmatched junction nucleotides: 6. The germline gives CDR1 LGHDT, CDR2 YNNKEL (reference sequence). CDR3 region: CASSFGQGCYGYTF. In nucleotides, the CDR3 is TGTGCCAGCAGCTTCGGACAGGGTTGCTATGGCTACACCTTC.

The genes are TRBV20-1 and TRBJ2-3; D gene uncertain. Trimming shortened V by 3 bases and J by 4 bases, and 14 bases separated the two germline ends. Germline V gene sequence: CDR1 DFQATT, CDR2 SNEGSKA (reference sequence). The CDR3 has 14 amino acids. The DNA for the CDR3 is TGCAGTGCTAGGAAAGTGATTATGGCAGATACGCAGTATTTT. It encodes CSARKVIMADTQYF.

This clonotype was counted many times. The chain links TRBV5-1 to TRBJ1-2; D is unresolved. Germline values: CDR1 SGHRS, CDR2 YFSETQ. The CDR3 contains 16 residues. Deletions cut 0 bases from V and 1 base from J, with 13 bases between. CDR3 DNA: TGCGCCAGCAGCTTGGGGAACCCGGGAAGTAACTATGGCTACACCTTC. Amino acids: CASSLGNPGSNYGYTF.

This clonotype has at least ten counts. The V and J genes are TRBV6-2 or TRBV6-3 and TRBJ2-7; D uncertain. The CDR3 loop spans 14 amino acids. The germline CDR1 and CDR2 sequences are MNHEY and SVGEGT. The germline V and J ends were trimmed by 0 bases and 1 base, with 7 bases remaining between them. The CDR3 DNA follows: TGTGCCAGCAGTTACTCCGCCTTTTCCTACGAGCAGTACTTC. The encoded protein is CASSYSAFSYEQYF.

This clonotype was detected many times. The chain combines TRBV28 with TRBJ2-1, with 10 bases identical to TRBD1. Trimming removed 8 bases from V and 8 bases from J; junction bases left unmatched: 6. Germline assignment: CDR1 MDHEN and CDR2 SYDVKM. The CDR3 has 13 residues. CDR3 DNA sequence: TGTGCCAGCGGTAGACAGGGGGCCGATGAGCAGTTCTTC. Translating gives CASGRQGADEQFF. Full variable domain (outside the CDR3, taken from reference TRBV28 and TRBJ2-1): DVKVTQSSRYLVKRTGEKVFLECVQDMDHENMFWYRQDPGLGLRLIYFSYDVKMKEKGDIPEGYSVSREKKERFSLILESASTNQTSMYLCASGRQGADEQFFGPGTRLTVL.

This clonotype was recorded at least ten times. This chain uses TRBV18 with TRBJ1-4, with 9 bases lining up with TRBD1. V lost 5 bases to trimming and J lost 6 bases; unmatched junction nucleotides: 1. CDR3 size: 13 residues. The germline gives CDR1 KGHSH, CDR2 LQKENI. The CDR3 DNA sequence: TGTGCCAGCTCAAGGACAGGGGATGAAAAACTGTTTTTT. Its protein product is CASSRTGDEKLFF. Full variable domain (rest looked up from reference TRBV18 and TRBJ1-4): NAGVMQNPRHLVRRRGQEARLRCSPMKGHSHVYWYRQLPEEGLKFMVYLQKENIIDESGMPKERFSAEFPKEGPSILRIQQVVRGDSAAYFCASSRTGDEKLFFGSGTQLSVL.